Following are 15 T cell receptor beta chains from one sample sequenced in a study of cytomegalovirus exposure and HLA in healthy donors. Profiled with immunoSEQ multiplex PCR; TCRdb holds only in-frame clones, not every one. The sample shows 180,000 or so clones, approximately 90% of them seen only once. Sample: PBMCs. The receptors were gathered from a woman aged 25 to 39 in good health and CMV-seronegative.

The J gene is TRBJ2-2, the V gene TRBV29-1; TRBD2 aligns across 7 bases. Trimming cost V 3 bases and J 3 bases; bases outside gene matches: 7. The CDR3 contains 15 residues. Germline lookup yields CDR1 SQVTM and CDR2 ANQGSEA. CDR3 nucleotide sequence: TGCAGCGTTGAGGTCGGGGGGAGTGACACCGGGGAGCTGTTTTTT. This gives the protein CSVEVGGSDTGELFF.

The chain recombines TRBV6-9 with TRBJ1-5; the D gene is possibly TRBD1 (6 bases). This CDR3 is 15 amino acids long. In germline, CDR1 is MNHGY, CDR2 SVAAGI. The germline V and J ends were trimmed by 6 bases and 3 bases, with 15 bases remaining between them. The CDR3 region has the DNA TGTGCCAGCAGGGGACGGGACACCTTCAATCAGCCCCAGCATTTT. Translated, it gives CASRGRDTFNQPQHF.

The DNA for the CDR3 is TGCGCCAGCAGCTCCGCGAACACAGGGGCTGGTGGCTACACCTTC. It translates to CASSSANTGAGGYTF. V is TRBV5-1 and J is TRBJ1-2; TRBD1 aligns across 7 bases. This CDR3 spans 15 amino acids. V was pared by 3 bases and J by 7 bases, with 12 bases of the junction left unmatched. In germline, CDR1 is SGHRS, CDR2 YFSETQ.

The chain combines TRBV6-1 with TRBJ1-1, with a tentative D call TRBD1 (6 bases). The CDR3 consists of 15 residues. Germline CDR1 and CDR2: MNHNS and SASEGT. The V gene lost 4 bases and the J gene lost 6 bases, with 18 bases spanning the gap. The CDR3 loop is CASSAPTLGASEAFF. The CDR3, as DNA: TGTGCCAGCAGTGCTCCTACCCTGGGGGCATCTGAAGCTTTCTTT.

The chain combines TRBV30 with TRBJ2-7; 10 bases match TRBD1. The CDR3 is made up of 14 amino acids. Looked up from germline, CDR1 is GTSNPN and CDR2 is SVGIG (reference sequence). J was trimmed by 3 bases and V by 3 bases; bases with no gene match: 5. Here the CDR3 DNA reads TGTGCCTGGAGGACAGGGGGCGCGGACTACGAGCAGTACTTC. Translating it yields CAWRTGGADYEQYF.

The J gene is TRBJ2-3, the V gene TRBV15, with D possibly being TRBD2 (6 bases). The CDR3 consists of 12 residues. Trimming removed 4 bases at V and 10 bases at J, with 12 bases between. The germline V gene encodes CDR1 LNHNV and CDR2 YYDKDF (reference sequence). This CDR3 is CATSTRLVAQYF. In nucleotides, the CDR3 is TGTGCCACCAGCACCCGACTAGTCGCGCAGTATTTT. Based on the CDR3 plus reference TRBV15 and TRBJ2-3, the full variable domain is DAMVIQNPRYQVTQFGKPVTLSCSQTLNHNVMYWYQQKSSQAPKLLFHYYDKDFNNEADTPDNFQSRRPNTSFCFLDIRSPGLGDTAMYLCATSTRLVAQYFGPGTRLTVL.

In its sample, this clone was seen a few times. The chain employs TRBV2 and TRBJ2-7; D is ambiguous. Trimming left V 8 bases short and J 4 bases short, with 6 bases between. The CDR3 length is 10 residues. Germline V CDR1 and CDR2: SNHLY, FYNNEI. The CDR3 nucleotides read TGTGCCAGCCGCAGTTACGAGCAGTACTTC. Translated: CASRSYEQYF.

CDR3 region: CASMEVGELFF. CDR3 nucleotides: TGTGCCAGCATGGAGGTGGGGGAGCTGTTTTTT. The chain has TRBV6-5 and TRBJ2-2; possible D gene TRBD2, 5 bases. V lost 7 bases to trimming and J lost 8 bases, with 8 bases between them. The germline gives CDR1 MNHEY, CDR2 SVGAGI. The CDR3 contains 11 residues.

This chain connects TRBV6-1 to TRBJ2-7, with 7 bases aligning to TRBD1. The trim removed 1 base at V and 6 bases at J, leaving 6 bases unmatched. This CDR3 region has 14 residues. Looked up from germline, CDR1 is MNHNS and CDR2 is SASEGT. DNA for the CDR3: TGTGCCAGCAGTGAAGAACAGGGGTACGGCGAGCAGTACTTC. Translation: CASSEEQGYGEQYF.

A remark on this clone: One junction end does not reproduce the germline sequence, and a read error may be involved. J is TRBJ2-1 and V is TRBV7-7; TRBD1 matches 9 bases. The CDR3 is made up of 15 amino acids. From germline, CDR1 is SSHAT and CDR2 FNYEAQ (reference sequence). The CDR3 protein is CASSLGQGTYNEQFF. As DNA, the CDR3 is TGTGCTAGCAGCTTGGGACAGGGAACGTACAATGAGCAGTTCTTC.

The chain combines TRBV13 with TRBJ2-7, with 8 bases aligning to TRBD1. Germline CDR1 and CDR2: PRHDT and FYEKMQ (reference sequence). CDR3 length: 16 residues. V gave up 5 bases and J gave up 5 bases; unmatched junction bases: 14. The chain's CDR3 is CASSQNSGQGWNEQYF. Written as DNA, the CDR3 is TGTGCCAGCAGCCAGAATAGTGGACAGGGTTGGAACGAGCAGTACTTC. Supplemented by reference TRBV13 and TRBJ2-7, the full variable domain reads AAGVIQSPRHLIKEKRETATLKCYPIPRHDTVYWYQQGPGQDPQFLISFYEKMQSDKGSIPDRFSAQQFSDYHSELNMSSLELGDSALYFCASSQNSGQGWNEQYFGPGTRLTVT.

This clone was counted once. The V call is TRBV5-1, the J call TRBJ1-4; possibly TRBD1 for D (5 bases). This CDR3 region has 16 residues. Between the trimmed V and J ends, which lost 3 bases and 0 bases, there was a span of 12 bases. Germline V lookup: CDR1 SGHRS, CDR2 YFSETQ. The CDR3: CASSWGVIATNEKLFF. The CDR3 nucleotides read TGCGCCAGCAGCTGGGGGGTAATTGCAACTAATGAAAAACTGTTTTTT.

This chain connects TRBV7-9 to TRBJ1-4; D might be TRBD1 (5 bases). The CDR3 is 13 residues long. Germline V gene sequence: CDR1 SEHNR, CDR2 FQNEAQ (reference sequence). V was pared by 0 bases and J by 7 bases, with 6 bases between. The CDR3 DNA follows: TGTGCCAGCAGCTTAGCGGGGGGTGAAAAACTGTTTTTT. Residues: CASSLAGGEKLFF.

This chain joins TRBV28 and TRBJ1-4; D uncertain. CDR3 size: 13 residues. V was shortened by 5 bases and J by 8 bases, with 12 bases between the two germline ends. Germline V lookup: CDR1 MDHEN, CDR2 SYDVKM. In nucleotides, the CDR3 is TGTGCCAGCAGTAGCCGCATAGAAGAAAAACTGTTTTTT. This sequence encodes CASSSRIEEKLFF.

The V and J genes are TRBV2 and TRBJ1-5; D is unclear. This CDR3 comprises 16 residues. Germline values: CDR1 SNHLY, CDR2 FYNNEI. Deletions cut 1 base from V and 0 bases from J, with 10 bases between. This CDR3 is CASSEDPPYSNQPQHF. DNA for the CDR3: TGTGCCAGCAGTGAAGACCCCCCCTATAGCAATCAGCCCCAGCATTTT.